The 31 T cell receptor beta chains in this list originate from one sample, sequenced in a study of T cell responses to AZD1222 COVID-19 vaccine (dated by TCRdb to 2020 to 2023). The time point label for this specimen denotes: about 28 days (+/-7) after the second vaccine dose. According to the study, the label for this sample's treatment or condition signals: meningococcal conjugate vaccine given as trial control. Libraries were constructed by the immunoSEQ multiplex PCR assay. TCRdb retrieved this table from immuneACCESS and kept in-frame rearrangements only. Not all clones are present; in checked studies, unresolved V genes account for under half, and no reason is known for the remainder. The sample includes around 220,000 clones, with about 95% observed a single time. Roughly 1.8% of the sample lies in the top ten. The specimen comprised peripheral blood, sampled 28 days after the second dose of the MenACWY control vaccine. These receptors all come from an adult who received the MenACWY meningococcal vaccine as a control.

J is TRBJ1-5 and V is TRBV19, with 9 nucleotides matching TRBD1. This CDR3 comprises 15 residues. J was trimmed by 5 bases and V by 4 bases; bases with no gene match: 6. The germline CDR1 and CDR2 sequences are LNHDA and SQIVND (reference sequence). The DNA for the CDR3 is TGTGCCAGTAGTACCCATGACAGGGGGGATCAGCCCCAGCATTTT. This codes for CASSTHDRGDQPQHF. The entire variable domain, with the rest obtained from reference TRBV19 and TRBJ1-5, is as follows: DGGITQSPKYLFRKEGQNVTLSCEQNLNHDAMYWYRQDPGQGLRLIYYSQIVNDFQKGDIAEGYSVSREKKESFPLTVTSAQKNPTAFYLCASSTHDRGDQPQHFGDGTRLSIL.

This clone was counted a single time. The chain joins TRBV4-1 to TRBJ2-1; unclear D gene. Germline assignment: CDR1 MGHRA and CDR2 YSYEKL. Trimming left V 4 bases short and J 6 bases short, with 13 bases between. The CDR3 extends over 14 amino acids. In nucleotides, the CDR3 is TGCGCCAGCAGCCCCCCCGACCCTAGCAATGAGCAGTTCTTC. Translated, it gives CASSPPDPSNEQFF.

This clone was seen just once. V gene TRBV28 combines with J gene TRBJ2-7; TRBD2 matches 7 bases. CDR3 size: 16 residues. CDR1 MDHEN and CDR2 SYDVKM come from the germline V gene. V lost 2 bases, J lost 1 base, and 8 bases stayed unmatched. The CDR3 region is CASSLEPGTISYEQYF. CDR3 in DNA: TGTGCCAGCAGTTTAGAGCCCGGGACTATATCCTACGAGCAGTACTTC.

The CDR3 DNA is TGTGCCAGCAGTTACTCGAACACCGGGGAGCTGTTTTTT. Protein sequence: CASSYSNTGELFF. The chain couples TRBV6-2 or TRBV6-3 to TRBJ2-2; D not certain. The length of the CDR3 is 13 residues. CDR1 and CDR2 (germline): MNHEY, SVGEGT. Deletions cut 0 bases from V and 1 base from J, with 0 bases between.

The rearrangement uses TRBV28 and TRBJ2-7; 7 positions agree with TRBD1. V was pared by 5 bases and J by 3 bases, with 4 bases of the junction left unmatched. The CDR3 has 13 amino acids. Germline V gives CDR1 MDHEN, CDR2 SYDVKM. DNA for the CDR3: TGTGCCAGCAGTACAGGGGCTGTCTACGAGCAGTACTTC. Translation gives CASSTGAVYEQYF. The full variable domain, its missing parts supplied by reference TRBV28 and TRBJ2-7, is DVKVTQSSRYLVKRTGEKVFLECVQDMDHENMFWYRQDPGLGLRLIYFSYDVKMKEKGDIPEGYSVSREKKERFSLILESASTNQTSMYLCASSTGAVYEQYFGPGTRLTVT.

This chain connects TRBV27 to TRBJ2-7, with D unclear. Germline V CDR1 and CDR2: MNHEY, SMNVEV (reference sequence). The CDR3 contains 15 residues. Trimming removed 3 bases from V and 0 bases from J, with 12 bases in between. CDR3 sequence reads: CASSFGPGPSYEQYF. The CDR3 region has the DNA TGTGCCAGCAGTTTCGGTCCCGGTCCCTCCTACGAGCAGTACTTC.

This chain uses TRBV6-5 with TRBJ1-2; tentative D call: TRBD1 (5 bases). The CDR3 sequence is 14 residues long. Trimming removed 10 bases from V and 4 bases from J, with 19 bases in between. CDR1 and CDR2 (germline): MNHEY, SVGAGI. The CDR3 here is CATHGGGVPYGYTF. CDR3 coding DNA: TGTGCCACGCACGGTGGGGGAGTCCCCTATGGCTACACCTTC.

This chain joins TRBV19 and TRBJ1-3; a possible D gene is TRBD1 (5 bases). Deletions cut 3 bases from V and 2 bases from J, with 17 bases between. Germline V gene data show CDR1 as LNHDA and CDR2 as SQIVND (reference sequence). The CDR3 runs to 17 residues. CDR3 loop: CASSIYPSDITGNTIYF. The CDR3 bases are TGTGCCAGTAGTATTTATCCCTCGGACATAACTGGAAACACCATATATTTT. Filled out from reference TRBV19 and TRBJ1-3, the complete variable domain reads DGGITQSPKYLFRKEGQNVTLSCEQNLNHDAMYWYRQDPGQGLRLIYYSQIVNDFQKGDIAEGYSVSREKKESFPLTVTSAQKNPTAFYLCASSIYPSDITGNTIYFGEGSWLTVV.

This chain uses TRBV27 with TRBJ1-5; D is perhaps TRBD1 (6 bases). The CDR3 loop spans 14 amino acids. V was trimmed by 9 bases and J by 2 bases, leaving 14 bases between them. CDR1 is MNHEY, CDR2 SMNVEV, per germline (reference sequence). In DNA form, the CDR3 reads TGTGCCAGTAGGGGGAGTAGGGGCAATCAGCCCCAGCATTTT. Protein sequence: CASRGSRGNQPQHF.

The chain employs TRBV6-2 or TRBV6-3 and TRBJ1-1; maybe TRBD1 (6 bases). Trimming stripped 2 bases from V and 5 bases from J, with 9 bases between. The CDR3 is 13 residues long. Per the germline V gene, CDR1 is MNHEY and CDR2 is SVGEGT. CDR3 sequence: CASSYRGGTEAFF. CDR3 nucleotide sequence: TGTGCCAGCAGTTACCGAGGGGGAACTGAAGCTTTCTTT.

This chain links TRBV7-3 with TRBJ2-1; 9 positions match TRBD1. CDR3 length: 16 amino acids. Per germline, CDR1 SGHTA and CDR2 FQGTGA. V dropped 3 bases and J dropped 1; count of bases not matched to a gene: 4. The DNA for the CDR3 is TGTGCCAGCAGCTTGTCCGGGACAGGGTCCTACAATGAGCAGTTCTTC. Protein product: CASSLSGTGSYNEQFF.

J is TRBJ1-1 and V is TRBV28, with D unresolved. Trimming removed 10 bases from V and 3 bases from J, with 21 bases in between. The CDR3 is made up of 15 amino acids. CDR1 and CDR2 (germline): MDHEN, SYDVKM. The CDR3 here is CATRKLGTRDTEAFF. CDR3 nucleotides: TGTGCCACCAGGAAACTGGGAACAAGGGACACTGAAGCTTTCTTT.

This clone has more than one count but fewer than ten. The V gene is TRBV6-5, the J gene TRBJ1-2, with TRBD1 matching over 8 bases. The CDR3 is 16 amino acids. CDR1 and CDR2 (germline): MNHEY, SVGAGI. V shed 2 bases and J 5 bases; nucleotides not matched to a gene: 10. The CDR3 protein is CASSYLSSGQGYGYTF. The CDR3 DNA reads as TGTGCCAGCAGTTACCTGTCCTCCGGACAGGGATATGGCTACACCTTC.

The chain couples TRBV5-4 to TRBJ2-1; 7 bases are a match to TRBD1. From germline, CDR1 is SGHNT and CDR2 YYREEE (reference sequence). CDR3 length equals 15 residues. Germline trimming cut 4 bases from V and 8 bases from J; bases unmatched to any gene: 12. The CDR3: CASSSFRDSHDEQFF. The DNA for the CDR3 is TGTGCCAGCAGCAGCTTCCGGGACAGTCATGATGAGCAGTTCTTC.

This sequence joins TRBV7-9 and TRBJ2-3; D gene uncertain. Germline CDR1 reads SEHNR; CDR2 reads FQNEAQ (reference sequence). Trimming removed 0 bases at V and 2 bases at J, with 0 bases between. This CDR3 is built from 12 residues. The CDR3 nucleotides read TGTGCCAGCAGCTTAGCCACAGATACGCAGTATTTT. Translating it yields CASSLATDTQYF.

The chain couples TRBV4-3 to TRBJ1-1; D unresolved. V was shortened by 2 bases and J by 0 bases, with 4 bases between the two germline ends. Germline V CDR1 and CDR2: LGHNA, YSLEER. This CDR3 comprises 13 residues. The CDR3 loop is CASSQRLNTEAFF. The CDR3 DNA sequence: TGCGCCAGCAGCCAAAGGTTGAACACTGAAGCTTTCTTT.

This rearrangement joins TRBV7-9 to TRBJ2-7, with D perhaps TRBD2 (6 bases). Trimming pared 5 bases from V and 4 bases from J, leaving 9 bases between. The CDR3 spans 12 residues. The V gene's germline CDR1 is SEHNR and CDR2 FQNEAQ (reference sequence). In nucleotides, the CDR3 is TGTGCCAGCAGCCAGGGACTTTACGAGCAGTACTTC. Its protein product is CASSQGLYEQYF.

This clone has more than one count but fewer than ten. This chain links TRBV7-6 with TRBJ1-3; no definite D call. Trimming stripped 1 base from V and 0 bases from J, with 10 bases between. This CDR3 is 16 amino acids long. Germline V gene data show CDR1 as SGHVS and CDR2 as FNYEAQ. In nucleotides, the CDR3 is TGTGCCAGCAGCTTAGTGCCCCGGGCCTCTGGAAACACCATATATTTT. Its translation: CASSLVPRASGNTIYF.

J is TRBJ2-7 and V is TRBV30; D unresolved. Germline CDR1 reads GTSNPN; CDR2 reads SVGIG (reference sequence). The V end lost 4 bases, the J end lost 2 bases, and 15 bases lay between the germline ends. This CDR3 is 14 amino acids long. CDR3 DNA: TGTGCCTGGATACGGGCAGGCGCGACCTACGAGCAGTACTTC. It encodes CAWIRAGATYEQYF.

V is TRBV5-8 and J is TRBJ2-1, with no clear D. The CDR3 spans 15 residues. In germline, CDR1 is SGHTS, CDR2 YDEGEE. The V and J ends lost 0 bases and 4 bases respectively, with 11 bases between them. CDR3 coding DNA: TGTGCCAGCAGCTTGGGCGCAGTAAAGTACAATGAGCAGTTCTTC. Translated, it gives CASSLGAVKYNEQFF. The full variable domain, rest sourced from reference TRBV5-8 and TRBJ2-1, is EAGVTQSPTHLIKTRGQQATLRCSPISGHTSVYWYQQALGLGLQFLLWYDEGEERNRGNFPPRFSGRQFPNYSSELNVNALELEDSALYLCASSLGAVKYNEQFFGPGTRLTVL.

V gene TRBV3-1 (or the pseudogene TRBV3-2) combines with J gene TRBJ1-2; D gene unclear. This CDR3 spans 16 amino acids. Germline V lookup: CDR1 LGHDT, CDR2 YNNKEL (reference sequence). V was clipped by 0 bases and J by 0 bases, with 11 bases between them. CDR3 amino acids: CASSQDWGLANYGYTF. The CDR3 DNA sequence: TGTGCCAGCAGCCAAGATTGGGGTTTGGCTAACTATGGCTACACCTTC.

The chain combines TRBV4-1 with TRBJ2-7; 9 bases line up with TRBD2. Germline V gene sequence: CDR1 MGHRA, CDR2 YSYEKL. V was clipped by 3 bases and J by 4 bases; unmatched bases: 10. The CDR3 sequence is 16 residues long. CDR3 sequence: CASSHRIGLAQYEQYF. The CDR3 nucleotides read TGCGCCAGCAGCCACCGAATTGGACTAGCGCAGTACGAGCAGTACTTC.

This clone appeared a few times. V usage is TRBV7-9 and J usage is TRBJ2-2, with unresolved D. V was shortened by 5 bases and J by 1 base, with 11 bases between the two germline ends. The CDR3 consists of 15 residues. Looked up from germline, CDR1 is SEHNR and CDR2 is FQNEAQ (reference sequence). The CDR3 here is CASSRVSGNTGELFF. In DNA, the CDR3 is TGTGCCAGCAGCCGTGTGTCAGGGAACACCGGGGAGCTGTTTTTT.

A single count supports this clone. The CDR3 nucleotides are TGTGCCAGCAGCCCCCCGCCGGGTGGAGAGACCCAGTACTTC. This codes for CASSPPPGGETQYF. This chain links TRBV9 with TRBJ2-5; D is uncertain. This CDR3 region has 14 residues. V shed 4 bases and J shed 4 bases, with 14 bases lying between them. CDR1 and CDR2 from the germline V gene are SGDLS and YYNGEE.

The chain is built from TRBV27 and TRBJ2-7; 11 bases map to TRBD2. The CDR3 runs to 13 residues. CDR1 and CDR2 (germline): MNHEY, SMNVEV (reference sequence). V was clipped by 3 bases and J by 12 bases; unmatched bases: 7. The CDR3 coding sequence is TGTGCCAGCAGTTTCGCTAGCGGGGGGTCTCTGTACTTC. Translating gives CASSFASGGSLYF.

The rearrangement uses TRBV5-1 and TRBJ1-1; 8 bases align to TRBD1. The CDR3 length is 14 residues. Germline assignment: CDR1 SGHRS and CDR2 YFSETQ. Unmatched junction bases numbered 8, after V lost 5 bases and J lost 5 bases. CDR3 in DNA: TGCGCCAGCAGAGGAACAGGGGGGGAGACTGAAGCTTTCTTT. Encoded protein: CASRGTGGETEAFF.

The sample holds one count of this clone. The chain uses TRBV5-4 and TRBJ2-7; 7 bases agree with TRBD1. Germline-derived CDR1 and CDR2 are SGHNT and YYREEE (reference sequence). V dropped 0 bases and J dropped 5; count of bases not matched to a gene: 2. The CDR3 is made up of 13 amino acids. CDR3 coding DNA: TGTGCCAGCAGCTTGGTAGGGGGCCACGAGCAGTACTTC. It translates to CASSLVGGHEQYF.

The V and J genes are TRBV6-4 and TRBJ1-6, with TRBD1 as a possible D gene (6 bases). CDR1 is MRHNA and CDR2 is SNTAGT in the germline V gene. V dropped 0 bases and J dropped 5 bases, with 14 bases sitting between them. CDR3 size: 17 residues. The CDR3 nucleotides are TGTGCCAGCAGTGACTCGAAGGCGGGGGCGGATAATTCACCCCTCCACTTT. It translates to CASSDSKAGADNSPLHF.

This chain uses TRBV12-2 with TRBJ1-2. TRBV12-2 is recorded as a pseudogene. This CDR3 comprises 17 residues. The chain's CDR3 is CASRLAQGRATNYGYTF. As DNA, the CDR3 is TGTGCAAGTCGCTTAGCGCAAGGGAGGGCTACTAACTATGGCTACACCTTC.

The count of this clone is one. The chain has TRBV5-1 and TRBJ2-1, with 11 bases that match TRBD2. CDR1 and CDR2 (germline): SGHRS, YFSETQ. The CDR3 totals 16 residues. With 0 bases clipped from V and 2 bases from J, the junction kept 1 base outside the gene matches. CDR3 DNA sequence: TGCGCCAGCAGCTTGGGACTAGCGGGGCCCTACAATGAGCAGTTCTTC. It specifies CASSLGLAGPYNEQFF.

This clone came up once. This rearrangement joins TRBV28 to TRBJ2-7, with D perhaps being TRBD1 or TRBD2 (6 bases each). The CDR3 is 13 amino acids. CDR1 and CDR2 from the germline V gene are MDHEN and SYDVKM. The V and J ends lost 3 bases and 4 bases respectively, with 10 bases between them. The CDR3 DNA reads TGTGCCAGCAGTTTCACAGGGAGGTACGAGCAGTACTTC. It encodes CASSFTGRYEQYF.